This is a list of T cell receptor beta chains from one sample in a study of cytomegalovirus exposure and HLA in healthy donors. The table came from immunoSEQ multiplex PCR; TCRdb's copy has only in-frame clones and leaves some out. The sample holds under 200,000 clones, 77% seen once. The specimen was PBMCs. All receptors come from a female donor in good health and CMV-seronegative. Both conserved end residues are part of each CDR3. D genes are given only for firm matches. The size entry is marked missing in some rows and otherwise reads once, few, many or a size class.

J gene | CDR3 length | V gene | clone size | D gene | CDR3 protein | CDR3 DNA
TRBJ2-3 | 16 | TRBV7-3 | . | TRBD2 | CASSVTGLAVRDTQYF | TGTGCCAGCAGCGTAACGGGACTAGCGGTCCGAGATACGCAGTATTTT
TRBJ1-2 | 15 | TRBV5-1 | . | . | CASSLGGGSNYGYTF | TGCGCCAGCAGCTTGGGGGGGGGATCTAACTATGGCTACACCTTC
TRBJ2-1 | 17 | TRBV7-9 | . | TRBD2 | CASSGAFSGVPYNEQFF | TGTGCCAGCAGCGGGGCATTCAGCGGGGTCCCCTACAATGAGCAGTTCTTC
TRBJ1-1 | 13 | TRBV7-2 | . | TRBD1 | CASSFQGGTEAFF | TGTGCCAGCAGCTTCCAGGGGGGCACTGAAGCTTTCTTT
TRBJ2-7 | 15 | TRBV5-1 | . | TRBD1 | CASSYLGQGNNEQYF | TGCGCCAGCAGCTACCTGGGACAGGGGAACAACGAGCAGTACTTC
TRBJ1-2 | 14 | TRBV5-6 | . | TRBD1 | CASREQGFDYGYTF | TGTGCCAGCAGGGAACAGGGGTTCGACTATGGCTACACCTTC
TRBJ2-1 | 15 | TRBV5-1 | . | TRBD2 | CASSFISGGVGEQFF | TGCGCCAGCAGCTTCATTAGCGGGGGGGTCGGTGAGCAGTTCTTC
TRBJ2-3 | 14 | TRBV28 | . | TRBD1 | CASRRQGRTDTQYF | TGTGCCAGCAGGCGACAGGGACGCACAGATACGCAGTATTTT
TRBJ2-3 | 15 | TRBV9 | . | TRBD2 | CASSANNGGGITQYF | TGTGCCAGCAGCGCCAATAACGGGGGGGGTATTACGCAGTATTTT
TRBJ2-7 | 12 | TRBV6-6 | . | . | CASSFEATEQYF | TGTGCCAGCAGTTTTGAGGCCACCGAGCAGTACTTC
TRBJ2-5 | 16 | TRBV7-8 | . | TRBD2 | CASSEMLAGGRGTQYF | TGTGCCAGCAGCGAGATGCTAGCGGGGGGGCGGGGGACCCAGTACTTC
TRBJ2-4 | 18 | TRBV19 | . | . | CASSIMQGKIAAKNIQYF | TGTGCCAGTAGTATAATGCAGGGGAAGATAGCGGCCAAAAACATTCAGTACTTC
TRBJ2-3 | 13 | TRBV30 | . | TRBD2 | CALTSGNTDTQYF | TGTGCCCTTACTAGCGGGAACACAGATACGCAGTATTTT
TRBJ2-2 | 15 | TRBV5-1 | . | TRBD2 | CASSRTSGSGGELFF | TGCGCCAGCAGCCGGACTAGCGGGAGCGGCGGGGAGCTGTTTTTT
TRBJ1-2 | 15 | TRBV6-1 | . | . | CASIPGSTSNYGYTF | TGTGCCAGCATTCCGGGGAGCACCTCTAACTATGGCTACACCTTC
TRBJ2-4 | 18 | TRBV1 | . | . | CTSSQASKASNAKNIQYF | TGCACCAGCAGCCAAGCCTCGAAGGCTAGTAATGCCAAAAACATTCAGTACTTC
TRBJ2-2 | 13 | TRBV27 | . | . | CASSSAGPGELFF | TGTGCCAGCAGTTCGGCGGGGCCCGGGGAGCTGTTTTTT
TRBJ1-4 | 13 | TRBV11-2 | . | . | CASSIGLNEKLFF | TGTGCCAGCAGTATCGGACTAAATGAAAAACTGTTTTTT
TRBJ1-6 | 15 | TRBV12-1 | . | . | CASSFVSGYNSPLHF | TGTGCCAGCAGCTTTGTTTCCGGTTATAATTCACCCCTCCACTTT
TRBJ2-5 | 14 | TRBV7-3 | . | . | CASSPSGSQETQYF | TGTGCCAGCAGCCCCTCGGGGAGCCAAGAGACCCAGTACTTC
TRBJ1-6 | 15 | TRBV7-9 | . | . | CASSLVGANNSPLHF | TGTGCCAGCAGCTTAGTAGGGGCCAATAATTCACCCCTCCACTTT
TRBJ1-4 | 13 | TRBV9 | . | TRBD1 | CASSDRGGEKLFF | TGTGCCAGCAGCGACAGGGGTGGAGAAAAACTGTTTTTT
TRBJ1-1 | 13 | TRBV5-5 | once | TRBD1 | CASSLGQAPEAFF | TGTGCCAGCAGCTTAGGACAGGCGCCTGAAGCTTTCTTT
TRBJ1-5 | 10 | TRBV11-2 | . | . | CASSFKPQHF | TGTGCCAGCAGCTTCAAGCCCCAGCATTTT
TRBJ2-1 | 17 | TRBV13 | . | TRBD2 | CASSFSSGRATYNEQFF | TGTGCCAGCAGCTTTTCTAGCGGGAGGGCCACCTACAATGAGCAGTTCTTC
TRBJ2-1 | 13 | TRBV10-3 | . | TRBD2 | CAIRGGSYNEQFF | TGTGCCATCAGGGGCGGGAGCTACAATGAGCAGTTCTTC
TRBJ2-7 | 15 | TRBV18 | . | TRBD2 | CASSRGLAGDYEQYF | TGTGCCAGCTCTCGCGGACTAGCGGGAGACTACGAGCAGTACTTC
TRBJ2-5 | 17 | TRBV19 | . | TRBD2 | CASSTLGRAGGRETQYF | TGTGCCAGTAGCACTCTCGGGAGAGCGGGGGGGCGAGAGACCCAGTACTTC
TRBJ2-7 | 14 | TRBV6-5 | . | TRBD1 | CASRGDRGTYEQYF | TGTGCCAGCAGGGGGGACAGGGGGACCTACGAGCAGTACTTC
TRBJ1-5 | 15 | TRBV5-8 | . | TRBD1 | CASSPGQLSNQPQHF | TGTGCCAGCAGCCCGGGACAGCTTAGCAATCAGCCCCAGCATTTT
TRBJ2-2 | 15 | TRBV7-2 | . | . | CASSLGGGGTGELFF | TGTGCCAGCAGCTTAGGGGGGGGCGGCACCGGGGAGCTGTTTTTT
TRBJ2-4 | 13 | TRBV19 | . | . | CASSYATKNIQYF | TGTGCCAGTAGTTACGCTACCAAAAACATTCAGTACTTC
TRBJ2-3 | 18 | TRBV2 | . | TRBD2 | CASAVRAGTSGYTDTQYF | TGTGCCAGCGCAGTGCGGGCGGGAACTAGCGGATACACAGATACGCAGTATTTT
TRBJ1-1 | 14 | TRBV18 | once | TRBD1 | CASSTRTGNDEAFF | TGTGCCAGCTCAACGCGGACAGGGAATGATGAAGCTTTCTTT
TRBJ1-2 | 13 | TRBV27 | few | . | CASGPGNNYGYTF | TGTGCCAGTGGCCCAGGGAATAACTATGGCTACACCTTC
TRBJ2-5 | 12 | TRBV30 | . | . | CASGERQETQYF | TGTGCCTCAGGGGAACGCCAAGAGACCCAGTACTTC
TRBJ1-2 | 14 | TRBV5-5 | . | TRBD1 | CASSTSRGDGGYTF | TGTGCCAGCAGCACCTCCAGGGGGGACGGGGGCTACACCTTC
TRBJ2-1 | 16 | TRBV9 | . | . | CASSVGGEGADNEQFF | TGTGCCAGCAGCGTAGGAGGCGAAGGGGCAGACAATGAGCAGTTCTTC
TRBJ1-6 | 15 | TRBV5-4 | . | TRBD1 | CASSWQTGFNSPLHF | TGTGCCAGCAGTTGGCAGACAGGGTTCAATTCACCCCTCCACTTT
TRBJ1-5 | 18 | TRBV21-1 | . | . | CASSASGDSPYSNQPQHF | TGTGCCAGCAGCGCTTCCGGGGACAGCCCTTATAGCAATCAGCCCCAGCATTTT
TRBJ2-6 | 18 | TRBV2 | . | TRBD1 | CASPEGRTGPSGANVLTF | TGTGCCAGCCCCGAAGGCAGGACAGGGCCATCTGGGGCCAACGTCCTGACTTTC
TRBJ2-2 | 14 | TRBV4-1 | . | . | CASSRGQNTGELFF | TGCGCCAGCAGCCGAGGACAGAACACCGGGGAGCTGTTTTTT
TRBJ2-7 | 11 | TRBV2 | . | . | CASRERYEQYF | TGTGCCAGCAGAGAGCGCTACGAGCAGTACTTC
TRBJ2-3 | 16 | TRBV4-1 | . | TRBD2 | CASSQVAAGGPDTQYF | TGCGCCAGCAGCCAAGTAGCAGCGGGAGGGCCAGATACGCAGTATTTT
TRBJ1-1 | 14 | TRBV6-1 | once | . | CASISRGGGTEAFF | TGTGCCAGCATATCTAGGGGGGGAGGCACTGAAGCTTTCTTT
TRBJ2-7 | 14 | TRBV4-1 | . | . | CASSQYRGGYEQYF | TGCGCCAGCAGCCAATACAGGGGGGGCTACGAGCAGTACTTC
TRBJ2-5 | 16 | TRBV7-6 | . | TRBD2 | CASSSGTSGTSATQYF | TGTGCCAGCAGCTCCGGGACTAGCGGAACGTCAGCGACCCAGTACTTC
TRBJ2-7 | 17 | TRBV5-1 | . | TRBD2 | CASSQTDGRGSAYEQYF | TGCGCCAGCAGCCAAACTGACGGGCGGGGGAGCGCCTACGAGCAGTACTTC
TRBJ2-7 | 14 | TRBV28 | . | TRBD1 | CASRTQGQIYEQYF | TGTGCCAGCAGAACTCAGGGACAGATCTACGAGCAGTACTTC
TRBJ2-7 | 13 | TRBV15 | . | . | CATSRARSYEQYF | TGTGCCACCAGCAGAGCGAGATCCTACGAGCAGTACTTC
TRBJ1-2 | 14 | TRBV6-5 | . | TRBD1 | CASRRGLVNYGYTF | TGTGCCAGCAGGAGGGGGCTGGTTAACTATGGCTACACCTTC
TRBJ1-2 | 15 | TRBV6-6 | . | TRBD1 | CASRPGTGANYGYTF | TGTGCCAGCAGACCCGGGACAGGAGCTAACTATGGCTACACCTTC
TRBJ1-2 | 14 | TRBV27 | . | . | CASSLEGRLDGYTF | TGTGCCAGCAGTTTAGAGGGGAGGCTGGATGGCTACACCTTC
TRBJ1-1 | 17 | TRBV2 | . | TRBD1 | CASTLHGGGQGSTEAFF | TGTGCCAGCACACTCCACGGGGGAGGACAGGGGAGCACTGAAGCTTTCTTT